This T cell receptor (beta chain) is drawn from a study of blood T cell repertoires in COVID-19. CDR1 and CDR2 (germline): MNHEY, SVGEGT. The CDR3 runs to 14 residues. V dropped 5 bases and J dropped 8 bases, with 18 bases sitting between them. Profiling relied on immunoSEQ multiplex PCR, and the TCRdb table lists in-frame clones only, not all of them. Of about 250,000 clones listed, more than 85% are singletons. The chain links TRBV6-2 or TRBV6-3 to TRBJ1-2, with no clear D. The receptor's source is a woman aged 45-65 years who had recovered from COVID-19. Sequencing was carried out using PBMCs or T cells enriched from blood (not recorded which). In DNA form, the CDR3 reads TGTGCCAGCAGTCCCGTACCCAATGCCTACGGCTACACCTTC. Its protein product is CASSPVPNAYGYTF.